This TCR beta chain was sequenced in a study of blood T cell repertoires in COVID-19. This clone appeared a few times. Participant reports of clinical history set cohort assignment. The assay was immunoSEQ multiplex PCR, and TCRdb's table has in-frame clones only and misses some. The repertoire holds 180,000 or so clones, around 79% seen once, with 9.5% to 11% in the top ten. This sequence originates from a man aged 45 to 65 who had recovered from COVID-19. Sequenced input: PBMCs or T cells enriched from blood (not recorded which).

CDR3 bases: TGTGCCAGCAGGGGGGCAGTTGCCGAAGCTTTCTTT. Translated: CASRGAVAEAFF. The rearrangement uses TRBV28 and TRBJ1-1; a possible D gene is TRBD1 (6 bases). Looked up from germline, CDR1 is MDHEN and CDR2 is SYDVKM. The CDR3 has 12 residues. Trimming removed 6 bases from V and 8 bases from J, with 13 bases in between.